This T cell receptor (beta chain) was recorded in a study of early T cells in non-severe SARS-CoV-2 infection. In its sample, this clonotype was seen many times. Unique molecular identifier tags were affixed to discrete cDNA molecules. TCRdb ran MiXCR on the 5' RACE reads and lists one entry per CDR3 protein. In the table there are roughly 63,000 distinct CDR3 sequences, around 11% of which are singletons. Trimming stripped 5 bases from V and 3 bases from J, with 11 bases between. This CDR3 region has 13 residues. CDR1 SGHTA and CDR2 FQGTGA come from the germline V gene. The rearrangement links TRBV7-3 to TRBJ2-7; no clear D. The material was whole blood, obtained at baseline. The sequence was collected from an adult who was a healthcare worker with PCR-confirmed SARS-CoV-2 infection or an uninfected control (not recorded which). The donor label of this sample is uncertain. The chain's CDR3 is CASSHPSSYEQYV. The CDR3 coding sequence is TGTGCCAGCAGCCACCCCTCCAGCTACGAGCAGTACGTC.